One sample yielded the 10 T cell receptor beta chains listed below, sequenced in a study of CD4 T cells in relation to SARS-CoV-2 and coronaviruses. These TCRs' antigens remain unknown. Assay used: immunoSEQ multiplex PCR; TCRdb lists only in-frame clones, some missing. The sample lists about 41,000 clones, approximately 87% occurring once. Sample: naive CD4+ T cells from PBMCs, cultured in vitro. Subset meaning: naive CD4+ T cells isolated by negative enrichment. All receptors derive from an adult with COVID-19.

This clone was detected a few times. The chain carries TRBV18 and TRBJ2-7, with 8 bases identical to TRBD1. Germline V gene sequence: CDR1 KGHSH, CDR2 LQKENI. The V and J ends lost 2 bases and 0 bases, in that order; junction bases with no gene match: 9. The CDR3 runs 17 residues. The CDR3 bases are TGTGCCAGCTCACCAATCGGAACAGGGGGAAGCTCCTACGAGCAGTACTTC. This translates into CASSPIGTGGSSYEQYF.

CDR3 nucleotides: TGTGCCAGCAGCCAAGATCGGGACAGGGGGTTTCCTCTCTACGAGCAGTACTTC. Its protein product is CASSQDRDRGFPLYEQYF. The chain links TRBV4-2 to TRBJ2-7; 11 nucleotides agree with TRBD1. Trimming at V came to 0 bases and at J to 3 bases, leaving 10 bases not matched to a gene. The germline V gene encodes CDR1 LGHNA and CDR2 YNFKEQ. The CDR3 spans 18 residues.

The CDR3 spells CASSSGGGRQFF. The CDR3 nucleotides are TGTGCCAGCAGCTCGGGGGGCGGGCGGCAGTTCTTC. The gene calls are TRBV5-4 and TRBJ2-1, with D perhaps TRBD2 (7 bases). V lost 3 bases and J 12 bases, leaving 13 bases between the germline ends. The CDR3 is 12 residues long. The germline CDR1 and CDR2 sequences are SGHNT and YYREEE (reference sequence).

The CDR3 region has the DNA TGTGCCAGCAGCTCTGGGGGGGACGAGCAGTACTTC. Its translation is CASSSGGDEQYF. The V call is TRBV7-2, the J call TRBJ2-7; 7 bases align to TRBD2. J gave up 5 bases and V 4 bases, and 2 bases lay outside the gene matches. There are 12 residues in the CDR3. The germline V gene has CDR1 SGHTA and CDR2 FQGNSA.

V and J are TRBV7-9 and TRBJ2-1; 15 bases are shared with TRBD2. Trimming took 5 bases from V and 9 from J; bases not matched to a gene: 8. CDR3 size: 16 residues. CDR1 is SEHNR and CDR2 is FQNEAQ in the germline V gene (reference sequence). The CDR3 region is CASSPWTSGRASEQFF. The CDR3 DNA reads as TGTGCCAGCAGCCCATGGACTAGCGGGAGGGCCAGTGAGCAGTTCTTC.

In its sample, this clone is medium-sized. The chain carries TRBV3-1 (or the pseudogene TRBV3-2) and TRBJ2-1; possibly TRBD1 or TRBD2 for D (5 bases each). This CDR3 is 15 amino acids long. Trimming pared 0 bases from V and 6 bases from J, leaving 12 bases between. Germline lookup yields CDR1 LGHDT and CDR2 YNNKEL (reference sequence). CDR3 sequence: CASSQDRGVFNEQFF. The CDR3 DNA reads TGTGCCAGCAGCCAAGACCGAGGGGTGTTCAATGAGCAGTTCTTC.

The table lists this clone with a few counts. CDR3 bases: TGTGCCAGCAGCGCGGGGTACAAGAATTACGAGCAGTACTTC. It specifies CASSAGYKNYEQYF. The V gene is TRBV7-2, the J gene TRBJ2-7, with D possibly TRBD2 on 6 matching bases. In germline, CDR1 is SGHTA, CDR2 FQGNSA. CDR3 length: 14 amino acids. V was cut by 5 bases and J by 4 bases, with 15 bases left in between.

CDR3 residues: CASSVSGRRQPQHF. The CDR3 bases are TGTGCCAGCAGTGTGTCAGGGAGGCGTCAGCCCCAGCATTTT. The chain combines TRBV2 with TRBJ1-5, with a weak D call TRBD1 (5 bases). The CDR3 consists of 14 residues. Germline CDR1 reads SNHLY; CDR2 reads FYNNEI. Between the trimmed V and J ends, which lost 4 bases and 6 bases, there was a span of 13 bases.

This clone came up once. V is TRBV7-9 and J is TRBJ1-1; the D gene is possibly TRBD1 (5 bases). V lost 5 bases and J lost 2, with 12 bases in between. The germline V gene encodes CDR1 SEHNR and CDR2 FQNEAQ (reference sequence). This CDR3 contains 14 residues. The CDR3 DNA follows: TGTGCCAGCAGCAAGACAGCCCCAAACACTGAAGCTTTCTTT. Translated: CASSKTAPNTEAFF. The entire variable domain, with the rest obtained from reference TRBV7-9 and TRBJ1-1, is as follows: DTGVSQNPRHKITKRGQNVTFRCDPISEHNRLYWYRQTLGQGPEFLTYFQNEAQLEKSRLLSDRFSAERPKGSFSTLEIQRTEQGDSAMYLCASSKTAPNTEAFFGQGTRLTVV.

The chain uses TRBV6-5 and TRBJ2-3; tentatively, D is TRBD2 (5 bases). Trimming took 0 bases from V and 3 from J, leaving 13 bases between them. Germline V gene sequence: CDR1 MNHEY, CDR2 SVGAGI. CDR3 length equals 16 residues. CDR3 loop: CASSYSITSPTDTQYF. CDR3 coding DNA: TGTGCCAGCAGTTACTCGATAACTAGTCCAACAGATACGCAGTATTTT.